This T cell receptor (beta chain) emerged from a study of blood T cell repertoires in COVID-19. As for the study in general: The United States, Italy and Spain supplied acute and convalescent COVID-19 samples. T cells, B-cell-depleted T cells, or PBMCs supplied cDNA or gDNA.

Looked up from germline, CDR1 is LNHDA and CDR2 is SQIVND (reference sequence). Trimming removed 6 bases from V and 9 bases from J; junction bases left unmatched: 3. This CDR3 spans 13 amino acids. Methods used by the authors: Reference gene primers were amplified, and this amplification served to estimate nucleated cell counts. Produced via immunoSEQ multiplex PCR; TCRdb's table is partial and in-frame only. V and J calls and clone size are those listed in that table; D and trimming were worked out from the DNA. This sample carries roughly 80,000 clones, about 80% of them seen once, and the ten largest clones take around 9%.

This clonotype was sampled from a human donor in a cohort sampled during active COVID-19. This chain joins TRBV19 and TRBJ2-5; TRBD2 aligns across 14 bases. Sequences were obtained from peripheral blood. This CDR3 is CASSRLAGGAQYF. The CDR3 DNA reads TGTGCCAGTAGCAGACTAGCGGGAGGGGCCCAGTACTTC.